Included here is one TCR beta chain sequence, with context. Antigen unknown. The entry originates in a study of T cell clones after liver transplantation. At the level of the study: A pre-transplant mixed lymphocyte reaction with TCRbeta sequencing defined graft-donor-reactive clones followed in post-transplant blood. Study-wide results and limits: Small, mixed patient groups and varying post-transplant times limit these conclusions.

Assay: immunoSEQ multiplex PCR; the TCRdb copy retains only in-frame clones and omits some. The repertoire holds roughly 100,000 clones, with more than 75% as singletons. The sequencing used CD4+ T cells from blood, collected before liver transplant. This clonotype originated in a human donor who received a liver transplant.

The CDR3 DNA reads as TGTGCCAGCAGCAGGGGGGGCAGCGGCTACACCTTC. It codes for CASSRGGSGYTF. This sequence joins TRBV5-5 and TRBJ1-2, with a possible D match to TRBD1 (6 bases). The CDR3 sequence is 12 residues long. V gave up 4 bases and J gave up 8 bases, with 12 bases separating them. Germline lookup yields CDR1 SGHKS and CDR2 YYEKEE (reference sequence).